The entry that follows covers one T cell receptor beta chain sequence. Time point specified: baseline, week 1 (first vaccination visit). Described treatment: pre-vaccination baseline after standard-of-care therapy. The data are from a study of a mutant IDH1 vaccine in newly diagnosed glioma. Profiled with immunoSEQ multiplex PCR; TCRdb holds only in-frame clones, not every one. The sample holds 50,000 to 65,000 clones, roughly 80% seen once. The starting material was PBMCs, obtained from a glioma patient treated with radiotherapy, temozolomide or both. The sequence was collected from a woman aged 35 to 49 with glioma.

The chain's CDR3 is CASSIGEVLAVFNQPQHF. CDR3 sequence (DNA): TGTGCCAGTAGTATAGGGGAAGTCCTCGCAGTTTTCAATCAGCCCCAGCATTTT. The V call is TRBV19, the J call TRBJ1-5; D is unclear. The V gene lost 1 base and the J gene lost 3 bases, with 19 bases spanning the gap. The CDR3 loop spans 18 amino acids. Germline V gene lookup returns CDR1 LNHDA and CDR2 SQIVND (reference sequence).